This T cell receptor (beta chain) stems from a study of vaccination effects on CD4 cells after COVID-19. General study findings and limits: Few convalescent patients, and no early post-infection timepoints, were available to the study. Nearly all vaccine-induced clones in healthy recipients recognized only SARS-CoV-2.

In the case of this clone: Its antigen is currently unknown.

CD4+ T cells specific for antigen were expanded with viral peptide pools by the ViraFEST assay before sequencing. CD4+ T cell isolation took place after approximately 11 days of culture. In culture with around 9.1 IU/ml IL-2 and around 10 ug/ml peptides, PBMC were grown at a few million per well. This CDR3 has 12 amino acids. The V and J ends lost 8 bases and 7 bases respectively, with 14 bases between them. Germline loops: CDR1 MDHEN, CDR2 SYDVKM. The data were produced by immunoSEQ multiplex PCR, yet TCRdb's version contains in-frame clones alone and is incomplete. The table has some 79,000 clones, approximately 74% seen once; the top ten hold 1.5% to 2%.

The material was CD4+ T cells from PBMCs cultured with HCoV-229E spike peptides, obtained before COVID-19 vaccination. The genes are TRBV28 and TRBJ1-1; D may be TRBD1 (6 bases). The TCR sequence derives from a human donor who received a COVID-19 vaccine. The CDR3 loop is CASAEGGFEAFF. The CDR3 coding sequence is TGTGCCAGCGCCGAAGGGGGTTTTGAAGCTTTCTTT.